This T cell receptor beta chain is from a study of blood T cell repertoires in COVID-19 (dated by TCRdb to about 2020). Background on the whole study: Samples covering the acute and convalescent phases of COVID-19 were provided by collaborators in the United States, Italy and Spain. Samples came from the ongoing ImmuneRACE study (first 160 participants) plus 1,254 subjects from 6 global collaborators. The sample metadata nearly always contained a de-identified subject ID, COVID-19 status, age in years and sex. Deeply sampled blood TCRbeta repertoires from subjects exposed to, actively infected with, or recovered from COVID-19 were included in the dataset. HLA class I and class II types, where available, came from metadata supplied by the sample provider rather than from assay-based typing. The prospective study material was composed of cDNA or gDNA derived from T cells, B-cell-depleted T cells, or PBMCs. A freely available public database, intended as a resource for researchers studying the immune response to SARS-CoV-2, is where the repertoires were released.

Overall study results and their limits: The amount of clinical and demographic metadata varied by source and participant and was provided uncurated.

On this clone: It lacks a known antigen. No quality values exist for individual bases; no much larger clone is one base distant.

Trimming removed 3 bases from V and 8 bases from J; the gene matches leave 4 bases unexplained. Measured from the cysteine to the phenylalanine, the CDR3 is 13 residues long. The entry retains the CDR3 DNA only, 39 bases that are in frame from base 1. Looking up the germline V gene yields CDR1 SGDLS and CDR2 YYNGEE. TCRbeta CDR3 regions were amplified from genomic DNA by means of the immunoSEQ Assay, a bias-controlled multiplex PCR. In the source study's methods: Nucleated cell counts per sample were estimated from amplification of reference gene primers within the assay. Sequence reads were collapsed and filtered to measure the absolute abundance of every unique TCRbeta CDR3 rearrangement. For each sample, productive Simpson clonality was calculated as the square root of Simpson's diversity index across productive rearrangements. In TCRdb, the immuneACCESS table is reduced to in-frame sequences with V and J assigned. These tables do not hold every clone; where another copy was compared, an unresolved V gene accounts for under half, and the others remain unexplained. The V and J calls and clone size were taken over from that table, and D and trimming were inferred from the DNA. The sample table lists 100,000 to 150,000 clones, around 89% of them with a count of one. The ten biggest clones cover approximately 4.3% of the sample.

One collaborating source in Seattle enrolled patients while the patients were actively infected and followed the patients over time throughout the course of disease. Collaborating institutions collected whole blood in K2EDTA tubes following their own protocols. For TCRbeta analysis, collaborators shipped samples as frozen whole blood, isolated PBMCs, or DNA extracted from either of those sample types. Recombination connected TRBV9 to TRBJ1-3, with 8 middle bases fitting TRBD1. The material sequenced was peripheral blood. This clonotype was obtained from a man in his sixties with COVID-19, enrolled during active disease. The CDR3 region has the sequence CASSGQGSDTIYF. In nucleotide form, the sequence is TGTGCCAGCAGCGGACAGGGGTCAGACACCATATATTTT.